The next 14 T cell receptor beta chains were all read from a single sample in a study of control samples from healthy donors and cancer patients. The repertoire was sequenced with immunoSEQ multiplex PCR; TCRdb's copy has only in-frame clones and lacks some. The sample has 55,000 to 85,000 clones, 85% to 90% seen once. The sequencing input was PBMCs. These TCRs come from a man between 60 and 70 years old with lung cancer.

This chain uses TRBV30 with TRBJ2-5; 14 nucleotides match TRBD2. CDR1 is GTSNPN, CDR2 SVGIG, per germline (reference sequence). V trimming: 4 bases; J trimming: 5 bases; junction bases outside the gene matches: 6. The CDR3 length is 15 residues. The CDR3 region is CAWTPTSGGVETQYF. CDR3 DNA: TGTGCCTGGACCCCGACTAGCGGGGGGGTTGAGACCCAGTACTTC.

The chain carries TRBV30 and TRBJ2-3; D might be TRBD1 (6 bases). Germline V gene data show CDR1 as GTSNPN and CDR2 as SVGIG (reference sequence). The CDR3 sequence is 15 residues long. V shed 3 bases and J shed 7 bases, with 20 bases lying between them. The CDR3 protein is CAWSPRRGGSYTQYF. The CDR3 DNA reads TGTGCCTGGAGCCCTAGGCGAGGGGGTTCGTATACGCAGTATTTT.

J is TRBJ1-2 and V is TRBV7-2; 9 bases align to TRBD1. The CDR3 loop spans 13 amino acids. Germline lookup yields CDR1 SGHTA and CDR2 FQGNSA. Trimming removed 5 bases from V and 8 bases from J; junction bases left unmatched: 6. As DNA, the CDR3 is TGTGCCAGCAGCCCATCGGGACAGGGAGGCTACACCTTC. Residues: CASSPSGQGGYTF.

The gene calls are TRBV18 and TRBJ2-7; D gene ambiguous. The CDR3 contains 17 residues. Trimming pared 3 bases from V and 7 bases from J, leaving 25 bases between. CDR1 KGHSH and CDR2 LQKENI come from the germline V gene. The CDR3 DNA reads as TGTGCCAGCTCACCCAGAAAGGGATCATCAACTCATACTGAGCAGTACGTC. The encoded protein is CASSPRKGSSTHTEQYV.

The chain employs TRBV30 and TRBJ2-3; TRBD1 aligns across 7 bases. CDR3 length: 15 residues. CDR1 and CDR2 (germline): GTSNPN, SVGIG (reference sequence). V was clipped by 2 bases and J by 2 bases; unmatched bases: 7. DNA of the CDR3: TGTGCCTGGAGTCGACAGGGAAAAGACACAGATACGCAGTATTTT. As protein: CAWSRQGKDTDTQYF.

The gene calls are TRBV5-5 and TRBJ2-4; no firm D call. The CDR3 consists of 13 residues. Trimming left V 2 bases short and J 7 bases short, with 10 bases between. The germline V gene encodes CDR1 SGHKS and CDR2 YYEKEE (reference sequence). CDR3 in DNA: TGTGCCAGCAGCTTAACAGTGGGGAACATTCAGTACTTC. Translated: CASSLTVGNIQYF.

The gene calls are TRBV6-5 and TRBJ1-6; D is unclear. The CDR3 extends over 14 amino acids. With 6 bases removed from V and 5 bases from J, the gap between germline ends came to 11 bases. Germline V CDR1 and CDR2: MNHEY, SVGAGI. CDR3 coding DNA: TGTGCCAGCAGGGAGAAGGGTAATAATTCACCCCTCCACTTT. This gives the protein CASREKGNNSPLHF.

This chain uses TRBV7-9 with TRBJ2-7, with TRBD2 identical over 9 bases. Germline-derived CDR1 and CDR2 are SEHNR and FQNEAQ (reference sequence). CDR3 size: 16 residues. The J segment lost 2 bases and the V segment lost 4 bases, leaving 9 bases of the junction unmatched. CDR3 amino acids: CASSSQRGANPYEQYF. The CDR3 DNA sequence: TGTGCCAGCAGCTCCCAGCGGGGGGCAAATCCCTACGAGCAGTACTTC.

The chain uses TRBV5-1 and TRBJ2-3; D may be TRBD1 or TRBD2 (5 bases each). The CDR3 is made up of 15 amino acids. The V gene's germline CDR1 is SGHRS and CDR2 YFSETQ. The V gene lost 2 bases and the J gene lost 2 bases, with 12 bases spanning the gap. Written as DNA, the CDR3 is TGCGCCAGCAGCTTCGCCGGGACGGACACAGATACGCAGTATTTT. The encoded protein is CASSFAGTDTDTQYF.

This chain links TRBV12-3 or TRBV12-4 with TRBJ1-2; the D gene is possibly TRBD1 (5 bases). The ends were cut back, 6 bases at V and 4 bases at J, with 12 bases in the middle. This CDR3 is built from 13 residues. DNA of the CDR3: TGTGCCAGCAGCCCGGGGCAGGTCTATGGCTACACCTTC. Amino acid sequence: CASSPGQVYGYTF.

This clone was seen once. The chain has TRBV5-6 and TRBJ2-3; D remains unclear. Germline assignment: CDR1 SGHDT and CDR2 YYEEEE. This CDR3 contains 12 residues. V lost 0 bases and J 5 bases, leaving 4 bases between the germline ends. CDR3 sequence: CASSLARDTQYF. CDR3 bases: TGTGCCAGCAGCTTGGCCAGAGATACGCAGTATTTT.

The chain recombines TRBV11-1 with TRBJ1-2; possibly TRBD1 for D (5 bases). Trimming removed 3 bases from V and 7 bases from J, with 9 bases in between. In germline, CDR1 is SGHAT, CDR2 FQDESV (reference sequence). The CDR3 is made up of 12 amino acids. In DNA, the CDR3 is TGTGCCAGCAGCTTGGGGGATTTTGGCTACACCTTC. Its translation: CASSLGDFGYTF.

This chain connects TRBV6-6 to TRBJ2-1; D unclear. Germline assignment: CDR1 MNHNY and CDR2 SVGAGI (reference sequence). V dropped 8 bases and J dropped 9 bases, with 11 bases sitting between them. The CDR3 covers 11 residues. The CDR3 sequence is CASSPRLEQFF. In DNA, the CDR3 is TGTGCCAGCTCCCCCCGGCTTGAGCAGTTCTTC.

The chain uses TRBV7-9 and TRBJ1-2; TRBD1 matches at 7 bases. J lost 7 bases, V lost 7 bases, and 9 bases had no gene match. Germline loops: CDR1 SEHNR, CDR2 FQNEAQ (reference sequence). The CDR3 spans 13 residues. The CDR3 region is CASTLGGGPGYTF. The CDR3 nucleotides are TGTGCCAGCACACTTGGAGGGGGCCCTGGCTACACCTTC.